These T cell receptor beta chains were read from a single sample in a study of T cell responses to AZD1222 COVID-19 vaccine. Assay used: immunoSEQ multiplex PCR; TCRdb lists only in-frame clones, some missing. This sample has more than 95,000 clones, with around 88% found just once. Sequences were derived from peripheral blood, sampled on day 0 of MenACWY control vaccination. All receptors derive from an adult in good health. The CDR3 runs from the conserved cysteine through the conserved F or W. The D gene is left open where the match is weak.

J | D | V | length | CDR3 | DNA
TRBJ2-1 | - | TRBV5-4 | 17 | CASSPTRVGVYYNEQFF | TGTGCCAGCAGCCCTACCCGGGTGGGGGTCTACTACAATGAGCAGTTCTTC
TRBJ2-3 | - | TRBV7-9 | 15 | CASSSDLTSTDTQYF | TGTGCCAGCAGCTCTGACCTAACGAGCACAGATACGCAGTATTTT
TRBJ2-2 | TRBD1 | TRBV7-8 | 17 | CASSSPRTGGTTGELFF | TGTGCCAGCAGCTCACCGCGGACAGGGGGGACCACCGGGGAGCTGTTTTTT
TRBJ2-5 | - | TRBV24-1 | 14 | CATSDLGPQETQYF | TGTGCCACCAGTGATTTAGGGCCCCAAGAGACCCAGTACTTC
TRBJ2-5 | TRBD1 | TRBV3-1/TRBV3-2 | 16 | CASSLRDRGYQETQYF | TGTGCCAGCAGCCTCCGGGACAGGGGCTACCAAGAGACCCAGTACTTC
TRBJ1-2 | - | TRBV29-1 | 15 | CSVGGDGPSAFGYTF | TGCAGCGTGGGAGGGGACGGACCCAGCGCGTTTGGCTACACCTTC
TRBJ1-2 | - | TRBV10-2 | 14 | CASSESRQGLGYTF | TGCGCCAGCAGTGAGTCGCGGCAGGGATTGGGCTACACCTTC
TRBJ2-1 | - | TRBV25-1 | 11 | CASSELDEQFF | TGTGCCAGCAGTGAATTAGATGAGCAGTTCTTC
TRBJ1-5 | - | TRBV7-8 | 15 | CASSLVRGPGQPQHF | TGTGCCAGCAGCTTAGTAAGGGGTCCGGGTCAGCCCCAGCATTTT
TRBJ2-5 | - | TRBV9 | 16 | CASSAHTVRLQETQYF | TGTGCCAGCAGCGCACACACCGTGCGGCTCCAAGAGACCCAGTACTTC
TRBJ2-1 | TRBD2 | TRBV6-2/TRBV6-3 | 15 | CASSKLAASYNEQFF | TGTGCCAGCAGTAAACTAGCGGCGTCCTACAATGAGCAGTTCTTC
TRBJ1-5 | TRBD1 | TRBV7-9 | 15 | CASSRGQGSNQPQHF | TGTGCCAGCAGCCGAGGACAGGGGAGCAATCAGCCCCAGCATTTT